The clone carrying this TCR beta chain has only a few counts. Its antigen is unknown. Germline CDR1 and CDR2: WNHNN and SYGVQD (reference sequence). The CDR3 extends over 14 amino acids. Trimming removed 5 bases from V and 8 bases from J, with 16 bases in between. TCRdb analysed the 5' RACE reads with MiXCR anew, one entry per CDR3 protein. The profile shows some 77,000 distinct CDR3 sequences, roughly 5.3% of them singletons. The data belong to a study of early T cells in non-severe SARS-CoV-2 infection. Study-wide results and limits: Comparison of clonotypes with VDJdb favored anti-spike CD8 responses while missing private and CD4 specificities.

This chain links TRBV10-1 with TRBJ2-1, with D possibly TRBD2 on 6 matching bases. The sequence came from an adult who was a healthcare worker with PCR-confirmed SARS-CoV-2 infection or an uninfected control (not recorded which). Source: whole blood, taken at baseline. Here the CDR3 reads CASSLRREFDEQFF. The CDR3 DNA sequence: TGCGCCAGCAGTCTCCGACGGGAGTTCGATGAGCAGTTCTTC.